This T cell receptor (beta chain) is from a study of vaccination effects on CD4 cells after COVID-19. The wider study: Two doses of BNT162b2 or mRNA-1273 vaccine were administered to participants.

Germline-derived CDR1 and CDR2 are SNHLY and FYNNEI. The CDR3 is made up of 14 amino acids. V was pared by 8 bases and J by 0 bases, with 13 bases between. There are a few counts of this clone. No antigen is known for it. The repertoire was sequenced with immunoSEQ multiplex PCR; TCRdb's copy has only in-frame clones and lacks some. There are approximately 30,000 clones in the sample; around 70% occur only once, and roughly a tenth lies in the top ten. Sequencing was preceded by expansion of antigen-specific CD4+ T cells with viral peptide pools in the ViraFEST assay. Following 10 days of culture, CD4+ T cells were isolated. Vaccine recipients had no previous SARS-CoV-2 infection; their nucleocapsid antibodies were negative. Cultures of under 2.5 million PBMC per well contained about 10 IU/ml IL-2 plus 10 ug/ml peptides. Half-medium replacement with IL-2 medium occurred on days 3 and 7.

Material: CD4+ T cells from PBMCs cultured with SARS-CoV-2 spike peptides, obtained before COVID-19 vaccination. This clonotype originated in a human donor who received a COVID-19 vaccine. This sequence joins TRBV2 and TRBJ1-1; TRBD1 might be the D (5 bases). This CDR3 is CASEGQGVNTEAFF. The DNA for the CDR3 is TGTGCCAGCGAGGGGCAGGGAGTGAACACTGAAGCTTTCTTT.